This T cell receptor beta chain was obtained from a study of blood T cell repertoires in COVID-19. The CDR3 is made up of 13 amino acids. V lost 1 base, J lost 5 bases, and 1 base stayed unmatched. Germline CDR1 KGHSH, CDR2 LQKENI. Original processing notes: It was from reference gene primer amplification that nucleated cell counts were estimated. TCRdb's table, derived via immunoSEQ multiplex PCR, lists solely in-frame clones and lacks some. The D gene and trimming were derived from the DNA, and the V and J assignments and clone size from that table. The data contain about 40,000 clones, more than 80% of them seen just once; the ten biggest clones take up 40% to 50%.

The receptor's source is a human donor in a cohort sampled during active or convalescent COVID-19. The donor label of this sample is uncertain. Sequences were obtained from peripheral blood. The chain combines TRBV18 with TRBJ2-5, with 7 bases identical to TRBD1. The CDR3 loop is CASSPRQGETQYF. In DNA form, the CDR3 reads TGTGCCAGCTCACCACGACAGGGCGAGACCCAGTACTTC.